These 2 T cell receptor beta chains share one sample of origin, sequenced in a study of long-term antiretroviral therapy in people with HIV (dated by TCRdb to between 2021 and 2022). The immunoSEQ hsTCRB v3.0 assay was used at survey level resolution to sequence the TRB variable region. Drawn from immuneACCESS, this table holds only the in-frame rearrangements with V and J called that TCRdb kept. Clones are partly lost; checked studies trace under half to an unresolved V gene and leave the rest unexplained. The sample table lists 25,000 to 35,000 clones, about 82% of them with a count of one. Together, the top ten hold roughly 5% of the sample. Here the sequenced sample was unsorted PBMCs, taken 0.8 years after starting antiretroviral therapy. The origin of the receptors is a woman in her 30s with HIV.

This chain joins TRBV18 and TRBJ2-1; D remains unclear. Trimming removed 0 bases from V and 0 bases from J, with 9 bases in between. Germline CDR1 KGHSH, CDR2 LQKENI. This CDR3 comprises 16 residues. CDR3 protein: CASSPPAGNSYNEQFF. The DNA of the CDR3 is TGTGCCAGCTCACCACCGGCTGGGAACTCCTACAATGAGCAGTTCTTC.

In this sample, this clone turned up once. V is TRBV27 and J is TRBJ2-4; D unclear. V gave up 5 bases and J gave up 0 bases, with 11 bases separating them. The germline V gene encodes CDR1 MNHEY and CDR2 SMNVEV (reference sequence). The length of the CDR3 is 15 residues. The CDR3 loop is CASSPITEAKNIQYF. The CDR3 DNA reads as TGTGCCAGCAGTCCCATCACGGAAGCCAAAAACATTCAGTACTTC.